A selection of T cell receptor beta chains follows, all from one sample in a study of cytomegalovirus exposure and HLA in healthy donors. Sequencing used immunoSEQ multiplex PCR; TCRdb keeps in-frame clones, though not all of them. The sample records over 250,000 clones, 86% being singletons. Sequenced sample: PBMCs. These receptors were collected from a man aged 40-50 years in good health and CMV-seropositive. Both conserved end residues are part of each CDR3. The D gene is left open where the match is weak. Only some rows state a clone size, as once, few, many or a class for expanded clones.

-	TRBV7-4	few	TRBJ1-4	17	CASSPGTGRATNEKLFF	TGTGCCAGCAGCCCCGGAACAGGGCGAGCAACTAATGAAAAACTGTTTTTT
TRBD1	TRBV27	-	TRBJ2-7	15	CASSYRDRATYEQYF	TGTGCCAGCAGTTACCGGGACAGGGCAACCTACGAGCAGTACTTC
-	TRBV2	-	TRBJ2-2	15	CAKSKDTQGGGELFF	TGTGCCAAATCAAAGGACACCCAAGGGGGCGGGGAGCTGTTTTTT
-	TRBV27	-	TRBJ2-7	15	CASSISQGYSYEQYF	TGTGCCAGCAGTATTTCGCAGGGCTACTCCTACGAGCAGTACTTC
TRBD1	TRBV27	-	TRBJ1-1	12	CASAGGYTEAFF	TGTGCCAGCGCAGGGGGATACACTGAAGCTTTCTTT
-	TRBV9	-	TRBJ2-7	14	CASSASGGGREQYF	TGTGCCAGCAGCGCCAGCGGTGGGGGGAGAGAGCAGTACTTC
TRBD1	TRBV27	-	TRBJ2-3	15	CASSFRDRASNTQYF	TGTGCCAGCAGTTTCCGGGACAGAGCCTCGAATACGCAGTATTTT
TRBD1	TRBV30	-	TRBJ2-5	18	CAWTREGTGALGQETQYF	TGTGCCTGGACCAGGGAGGGGACAGGGGCCCTGGGGCAAGAGACCCAGTACTTC
TRBD1	TRBV7-3	-	TRBJ1-1	14	CASSSTDRAPEAFF	TGTGCCAGCAGCTCCACGGACAGGGCCCCTGAAGCTTTCTTT
TRBD2	TRBV4-2	-	TRBJ2-1	17	CASSQDATSGNYNEQFF	TGTGCCAGCAGCCAAGATGCGACTAGCGGGAACTACAATGAGCAGTTCTTC
-	TRBV7-3	few	TRBJ1-4	15	CASSSTVGTNEKLFF	TGTGCCAGCAGCTCGACAGTTGGGACTAATGAAAAACTGTTTTTT
-	TRBV5-1	-	TRBJ2-1	15	CASSLASANLNEQFF	TGCGCCAGCAGCTTGGCTAGCGCGAACCTCAATGAGCAGTTCTTC
TRBD2	TRBV7-3	-	TRBJ2-1	13	CASRTSSGNEQFF	TGTGCCAGCAGAACCTCTAGCGGGAATGAGCAGTTCTTC
-	TRBV7-9	-	TRBJ1-5	17	CSSSLAHSRDSNQPQHF	TGTTCCAGCAGCTTAGCGCATAGCAGGGATAGCAATCAGCCCCAGCATTTT
TRBD2	TRBV5-1	few	TRBJ2-5	14	CASSLGSGEETQYF	TGCGCCAGCAGCTTAGGGAGCGGGGAAGAGACCCAGTACTTC